Listed below are T cell receptor beta chains from one sample, sequenced in a study of tumor and adjacent non-tumor tissue in lung cancer. MiXCR, applied by TCRdb to the multiplex PCR reads, yields one record per CDR3 protein. The sample has roughly 220,000 distinct CDR3 sequences, 71% seen once. Material for sequencing was lung tumor tissue. These receptors came from a man aged 60-69 years with non-small cell lung cancer. The CDR3 runs from the conserved cysteine through the conserved F or W. The order of the fields is D gene, J gene, clone size, V gene, CDR3 DNA, CDR3 protein. D genes are given only for firm matches. Size tells how often a clone was seen (once, few, many) or the class of an expanded clone, and some rows leave it out.

TRBD1 TRBJ2-5 once TRBV4-1 TGCGCCAGCAACCAAAATTGGGCGACAGGGTACTCTCCAGTCCAAGAGACCCAGTACTTC CASNQNWATGYSPVQETQYF
- TRBJ2-5 - TRBV11-2 TGTACCAGGAGCTCCACAATGGGGGGGCCAAAGGAGACCCATTACTTC CTRSSTMGGPKETHYF
- TRBJ2-5 - TRBV11-2 TGTACCAGCAGCTTAGCGGTGGACGCCTTCCAAGAGACCCAGTACTTC CTSSLAVDAFQETQYF
TRBD1 TRBJ2-7 - TRBV6-2/TRBV6-3 TGTGCCAGCAGTTACTTAGGGACAGAGTCCTACGAGCAGTACTTC CASSYLGTESYEQYF
TRBD2 TRBJ2-5 many TRBV20-1 TGCAGTCCCACCAGCGGGAGTCCCGAGACCCAGTACTTC CSPTSGSPETQYF
- TRBJ2-1 - TRBV6-5 TGTGCCAGCGGGCGGTCCGCCCTCTACGAGCAGTTCTTC CASGRSALYEQFF
- TRBJ1-5 - TRBV10-3 TGTGCCATCCAGGGGTATAGCAATCAGCCCCAGCATTTT CAIQGYSNQPQHF
- TRBJ2-3 - TRBV5-6 TGTGCCAGCAGCTTCTATAGCACAGATACGCAGTATTTT CASSFYSTDTQYF
- TRBJ2-7 once TRBV5-6 TGTGCCAGCAATCCGCGAACCGCAAACGAGCAGTACTTC CASNPRTANEQYF
- TRBJ1-2 - TRBV14 TGTGCCAGCAGCCCCGGACGGGATGGCTACATCTTC CASSPGRDGYIF
TRBD2 TRBJ2-1 - TRBV11-2 TGTGCCGGCAGCTTCTTCGGGACTAGAGGAACTTACAATGAGCAGTTCTTC CAGSFFGTRGTYNEQFF
TRBD2 TRBJ2-3 - TRBV5-4 TGTGCCAGCAGCTTAATGGCTAGCGGGGGAGGAACAGATACGCTGTATTTT CASSLMASGGGTDTLYF
- TRBJ1-5 - TRBV12-3/TRBV12-4 TGTGCCAGCAGTTTAATACAAGGGGGCAATCAGCCCCAGCATTTT CASSLIQGGNQPQHF
- TRBJ2-1 - TRBV11-2 TGTGCCAGCACCCGGGACCTAGCCTACAATGACCAGTTCTTC CASTRDLAYNDQFF
TRBD1 TRBJ2-3 - TRBV11-3 TGTGCCAGCAGCCATGGACAGGGGACGGATACGCAGTATTTT CASSHGQGTDTQYF
- TRBJ1-1 many TRBV11-2 TGTGCCAGCAGCAAAGACACTGAAGCTTTCTTT CASSKDTEAFF
TRBD2 TRBJ2-2 - TRBV11-3 TGTGCCAGCAGCTTGGCGGGGGGAAGCGGGGAGCTGTTTTTT CASSLAGGSGELFF
- TRBJ1-1 many TRBV20-1 TGCAGTGCAACGGATGGGTACACTGAAGCTTTCTTT CSATDGYTEAFF